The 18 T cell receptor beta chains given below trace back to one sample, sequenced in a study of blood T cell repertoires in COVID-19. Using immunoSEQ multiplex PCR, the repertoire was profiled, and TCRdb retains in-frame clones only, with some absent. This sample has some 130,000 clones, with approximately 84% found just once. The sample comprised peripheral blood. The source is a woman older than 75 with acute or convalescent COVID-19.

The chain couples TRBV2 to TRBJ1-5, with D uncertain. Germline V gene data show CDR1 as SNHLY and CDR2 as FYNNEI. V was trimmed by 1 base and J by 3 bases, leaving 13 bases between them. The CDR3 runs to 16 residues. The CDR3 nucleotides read TGTGCCAGCAGTGAAGGCACCGGGTTCCACAATCAGCCCCAGCATTTT. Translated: CASSEGTGFHNQPQHF.

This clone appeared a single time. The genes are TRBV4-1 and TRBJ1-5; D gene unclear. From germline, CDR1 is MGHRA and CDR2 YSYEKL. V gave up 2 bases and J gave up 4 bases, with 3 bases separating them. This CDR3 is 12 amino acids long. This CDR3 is CASSQSNQPQHF. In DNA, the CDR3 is TGCGCCAGCAGCCAATCTAATCAGCCCCAGCATTTT.

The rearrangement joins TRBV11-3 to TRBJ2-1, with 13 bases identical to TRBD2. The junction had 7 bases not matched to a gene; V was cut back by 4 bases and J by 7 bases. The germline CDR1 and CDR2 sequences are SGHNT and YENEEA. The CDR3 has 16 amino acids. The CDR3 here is CASSSGTSGGANEQFF. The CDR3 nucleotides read TGTGCCAGCAGCTCGGGAACTAGCGGGGGGGCGAATGAGCAGTTCTTC.

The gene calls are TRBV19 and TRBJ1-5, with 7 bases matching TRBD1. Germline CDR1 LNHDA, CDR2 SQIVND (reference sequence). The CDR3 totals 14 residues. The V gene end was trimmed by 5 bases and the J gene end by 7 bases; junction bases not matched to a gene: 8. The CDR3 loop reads CASSSTGDVQPQHF. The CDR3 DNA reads TGTGCCAGTAGTTCCACAGGGGATGTCCAGCCCCAGCATTTT.

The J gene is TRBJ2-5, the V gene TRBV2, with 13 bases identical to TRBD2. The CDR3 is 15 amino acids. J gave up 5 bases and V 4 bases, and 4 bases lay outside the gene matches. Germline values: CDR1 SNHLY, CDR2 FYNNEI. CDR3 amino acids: CASSGTSGSRETQYF. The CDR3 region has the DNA TGTGCCAGCAGTGGGACTAGCGGGAGCCGTGAGACCCAGTACTTC.

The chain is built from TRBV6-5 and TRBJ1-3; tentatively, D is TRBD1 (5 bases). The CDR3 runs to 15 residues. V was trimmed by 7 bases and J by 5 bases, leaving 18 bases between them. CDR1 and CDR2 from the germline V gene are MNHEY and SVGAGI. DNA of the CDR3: TGTGCCAGCAAAATACGGACAAACGCCAGAAACACCATATATTTT. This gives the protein CASKIRTNARNTIYF.

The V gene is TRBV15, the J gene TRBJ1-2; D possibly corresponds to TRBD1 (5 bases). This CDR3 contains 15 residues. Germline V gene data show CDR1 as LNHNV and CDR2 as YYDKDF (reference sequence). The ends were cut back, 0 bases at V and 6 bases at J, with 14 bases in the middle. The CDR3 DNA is TGTGCCACCAGCAGAGAGGGGGGGGAGGCTGATGGCTACACCTTC. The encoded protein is CATSREGGEADGYTF.

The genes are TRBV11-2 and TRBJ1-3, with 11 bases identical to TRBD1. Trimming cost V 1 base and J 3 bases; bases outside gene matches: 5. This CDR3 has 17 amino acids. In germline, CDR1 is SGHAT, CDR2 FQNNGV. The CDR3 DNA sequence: TGTGCCAGCAGCTTAGCCGGACAGGGGGCTGGTGGAAACACCATATATTTT. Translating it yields CASSLAGQGAGGNTIYF. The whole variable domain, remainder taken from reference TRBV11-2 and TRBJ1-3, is EAGVAQSPRYKIIEKRQSVAFWCNPISGHATLYWYQQILGQGPKLLIQFQNNGVVDDSQLPKDRFSAERLKGVDSTLKIQPAKLEDSAVYLCASSLAGQGAGGNTIYFGEGSWLTVV.

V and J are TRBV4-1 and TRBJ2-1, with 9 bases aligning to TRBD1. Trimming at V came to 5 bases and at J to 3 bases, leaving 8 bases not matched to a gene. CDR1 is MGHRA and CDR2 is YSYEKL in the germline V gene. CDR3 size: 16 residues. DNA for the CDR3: TGCGCCAGCAGCAAACAGCCGGGACAGGGCTACAATGAGCAGTTCTTC. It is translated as CASSKQPGQGYNEQFF.

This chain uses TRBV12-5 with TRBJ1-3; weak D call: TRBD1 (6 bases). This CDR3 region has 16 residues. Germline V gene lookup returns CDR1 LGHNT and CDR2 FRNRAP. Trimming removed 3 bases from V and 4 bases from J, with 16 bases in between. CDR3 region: CASGLDPGATGNTIYF. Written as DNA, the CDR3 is TGTGCTAGTGGTTTAGACCCAGGGGCGACGGGAAACACCATATATTTT. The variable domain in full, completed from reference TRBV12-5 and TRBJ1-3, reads DARVTQTPRHKVTEMGQEVTMRCQPILGHNTVFWYRQTMMQGLELLAYFRNRAPLDDSGMPKDRFSAEMPDATLATLKIQPSEPRDSAVYFCASGLDPGATGNTIYFGEGSWLTVV.

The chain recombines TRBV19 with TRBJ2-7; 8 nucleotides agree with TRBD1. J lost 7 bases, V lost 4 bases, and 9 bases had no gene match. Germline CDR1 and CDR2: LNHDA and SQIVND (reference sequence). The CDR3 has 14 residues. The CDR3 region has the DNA TGTGCCAGTAGTACGGCCCTACACAGGGGGGAGCAGTACTTC. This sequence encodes CASSTALHRGEQYF.

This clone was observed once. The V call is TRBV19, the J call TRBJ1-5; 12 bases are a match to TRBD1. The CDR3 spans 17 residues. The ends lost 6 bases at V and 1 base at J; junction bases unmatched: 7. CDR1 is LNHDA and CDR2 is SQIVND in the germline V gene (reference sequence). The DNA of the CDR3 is TGTGCCAGTAGCACCGGGACAGGGGGCCGCAGCAATCAGCCCCAGCATTTT. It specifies CASSTGTGGRSNQPQHF.

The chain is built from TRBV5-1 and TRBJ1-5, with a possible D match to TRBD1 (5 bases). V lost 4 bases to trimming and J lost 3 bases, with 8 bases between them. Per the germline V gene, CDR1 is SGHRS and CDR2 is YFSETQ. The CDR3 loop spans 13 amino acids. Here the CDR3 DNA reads TGCGCCAGCAGCCCGGGGGTCAATCAGCCCCAGCATTTT. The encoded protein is CASSPGVNQPQHF.

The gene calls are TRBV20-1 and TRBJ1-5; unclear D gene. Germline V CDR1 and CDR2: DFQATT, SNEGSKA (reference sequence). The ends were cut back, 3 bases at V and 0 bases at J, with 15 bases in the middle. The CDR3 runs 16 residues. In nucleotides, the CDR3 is TGCAGTGCTAGTCCCTGGGCAAGATATAGCAATCAGCCCCAGCATTTT. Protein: CSASPWARYSNQPQHF.

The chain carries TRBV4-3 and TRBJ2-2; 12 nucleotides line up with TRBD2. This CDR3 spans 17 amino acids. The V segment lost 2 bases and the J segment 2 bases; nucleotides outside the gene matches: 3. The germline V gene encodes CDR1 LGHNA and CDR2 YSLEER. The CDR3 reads CASSQFGLAGNTGELFF. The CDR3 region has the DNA TGCGCCAGCAGCCAATTCGGACTAGCGGGAAACACCGGGGAGCTGTTTTTT.

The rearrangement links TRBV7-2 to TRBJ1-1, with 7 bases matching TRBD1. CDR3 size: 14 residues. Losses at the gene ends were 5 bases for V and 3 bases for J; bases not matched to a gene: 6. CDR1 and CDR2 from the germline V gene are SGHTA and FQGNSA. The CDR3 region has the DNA TGTGCCAGCAGCCCCAGACAGGGACACACTGAAGCTTTCTTT. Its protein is CASSPRQGHTEAFF. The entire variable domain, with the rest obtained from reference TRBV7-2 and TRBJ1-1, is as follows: GAGVSQSPSNKVTEKGKDVELRCDPISGHTALYWYRQSLGQGLEFLIYFQGNSAPDKSGLPSDRFSAERTGGSVSTLTIQRTQQEDSAVYLCASSPRQGHTEAFFGQGTRLTVV.

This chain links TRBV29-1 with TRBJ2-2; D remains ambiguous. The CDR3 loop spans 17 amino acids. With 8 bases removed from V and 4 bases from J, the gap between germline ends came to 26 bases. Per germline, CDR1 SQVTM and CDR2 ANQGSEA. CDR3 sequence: CSPAPPISRSGTGELFF. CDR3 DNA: TGCAGCCCAGCCCCCCCCATATCAAGATCGGGCACCGGGGAGCTGTTTTTT.

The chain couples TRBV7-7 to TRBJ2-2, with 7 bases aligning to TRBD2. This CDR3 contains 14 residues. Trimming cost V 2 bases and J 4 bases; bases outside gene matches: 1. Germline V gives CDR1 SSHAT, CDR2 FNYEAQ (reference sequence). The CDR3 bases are TGTGCCAGCAGCTTACGGGGGGTCACCGGGGAGCTGTTTTTT. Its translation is CASSLRGVTGELFF.